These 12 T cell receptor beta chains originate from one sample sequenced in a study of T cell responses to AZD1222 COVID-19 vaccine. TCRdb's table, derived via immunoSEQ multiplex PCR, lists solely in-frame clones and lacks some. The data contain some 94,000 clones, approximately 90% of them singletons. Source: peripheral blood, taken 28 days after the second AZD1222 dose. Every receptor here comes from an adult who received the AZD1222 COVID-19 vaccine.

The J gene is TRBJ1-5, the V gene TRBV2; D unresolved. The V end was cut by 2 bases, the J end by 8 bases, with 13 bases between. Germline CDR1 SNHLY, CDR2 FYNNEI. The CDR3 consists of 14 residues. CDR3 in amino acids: CASSELALREPQHF. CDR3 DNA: TGTGCCAGCAGTGAACTCGCGTTAAGGGAGCCCCAGCATTTT.

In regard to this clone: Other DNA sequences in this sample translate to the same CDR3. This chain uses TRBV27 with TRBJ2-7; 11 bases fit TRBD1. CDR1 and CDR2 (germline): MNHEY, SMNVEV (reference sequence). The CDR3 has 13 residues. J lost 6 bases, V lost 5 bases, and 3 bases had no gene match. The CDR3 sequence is CASSLDRGLEQYF. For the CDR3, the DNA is TGTGCCAGCAGTCTGGACAGGGGGCTCGAGCAGTACTTC.

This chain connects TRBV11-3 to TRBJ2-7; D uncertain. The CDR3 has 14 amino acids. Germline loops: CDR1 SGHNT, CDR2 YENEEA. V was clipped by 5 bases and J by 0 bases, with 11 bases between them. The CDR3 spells CASSARSSSYEQYF. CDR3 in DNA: TGTGCCAGCAGCGCCAGGAGTAGCTCCTACGAGCAGTACTTC. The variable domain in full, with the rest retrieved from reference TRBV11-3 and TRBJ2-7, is EAGVVQSPRYKIIEKKQPVAFWCNPISGHNTLYWYLQNLGQGPELLIRYENEEAVDDSQLPKDRFSAERLKGVDSTLKIQPAELGDSAVYLCASSARSSSYEQYFGPGTRLTVT.

In DNA, the CDR3 is TGCAGTGCTAGTTCCGGCGCGTATGGCTACACCTTC. Protein: CSASSGAYGYTF. The chain joins TRBV20-1 to TRBJ1-2; D unclear. The length of the CDR3 is 12 residues. Germline V lookup: CDR1 DFQATT, CDR2 SNEGSKA (reference sequence). Trimming stripped 3 bases from V and 5 bases from J, with 10 bases between.

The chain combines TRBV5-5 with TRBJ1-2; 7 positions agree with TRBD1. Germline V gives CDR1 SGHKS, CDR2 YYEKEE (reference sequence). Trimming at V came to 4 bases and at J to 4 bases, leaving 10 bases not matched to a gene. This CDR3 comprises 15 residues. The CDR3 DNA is TGTGCCAGCAGCATAAACCGGGACAGCGGCTATGGCTACACCTTC. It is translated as CASSINRDSGYGYTF.

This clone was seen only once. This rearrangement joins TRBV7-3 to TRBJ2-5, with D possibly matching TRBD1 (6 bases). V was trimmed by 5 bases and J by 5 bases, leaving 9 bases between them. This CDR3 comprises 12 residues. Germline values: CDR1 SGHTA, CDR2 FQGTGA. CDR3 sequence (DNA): TGTGCCAGCAGCGGGGGCGGGGAGACCCAGTACTTC. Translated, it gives CASSGGGETQYF.

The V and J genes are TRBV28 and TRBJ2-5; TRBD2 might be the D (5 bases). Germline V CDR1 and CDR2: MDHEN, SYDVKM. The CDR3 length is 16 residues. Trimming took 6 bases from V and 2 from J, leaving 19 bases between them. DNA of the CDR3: TGTGCCAGCAGCGTTGGTGGCACCCGGGGACAAGAGACCCAGTACTTC. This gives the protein CASSVGGTRGQETQYF.

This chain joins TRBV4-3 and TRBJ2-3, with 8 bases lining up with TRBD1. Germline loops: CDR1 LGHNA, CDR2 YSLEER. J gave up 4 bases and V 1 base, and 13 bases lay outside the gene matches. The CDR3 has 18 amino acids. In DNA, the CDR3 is TGCGCCAGCAGCCAAGCCCCAGTGACAGGGGTGGTAGCAGATACGCAGTATTTT. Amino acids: CASSQAPVTGVVADTQYF.

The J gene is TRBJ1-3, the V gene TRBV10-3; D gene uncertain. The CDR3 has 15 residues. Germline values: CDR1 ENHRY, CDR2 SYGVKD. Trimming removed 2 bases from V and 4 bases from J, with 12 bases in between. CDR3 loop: CAISEGPSKGNTIYF. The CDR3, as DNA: TGTGCCATCAGTGAGGGTCCCAGTAAAGGAAACACCATATATTTT.

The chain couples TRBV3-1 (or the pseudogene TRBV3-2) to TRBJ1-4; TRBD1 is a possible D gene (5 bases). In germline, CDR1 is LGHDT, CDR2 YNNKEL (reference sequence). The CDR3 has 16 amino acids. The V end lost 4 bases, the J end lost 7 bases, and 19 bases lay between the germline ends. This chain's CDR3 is CASSLRGRGLVEKLFF. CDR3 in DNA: TGTGCCAGCAGCCTACGCGGGCGGGGGTTGGTTGAAAAACTGTTTTTT.

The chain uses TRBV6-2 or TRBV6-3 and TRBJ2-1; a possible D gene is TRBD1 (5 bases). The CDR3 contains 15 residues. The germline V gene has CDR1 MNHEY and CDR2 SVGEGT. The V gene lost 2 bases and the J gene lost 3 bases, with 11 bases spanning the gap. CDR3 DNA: TGTGCCAGCAGTTACGGATGGGGCGGCTACAATGAGCAGTTCTTC. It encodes CASSYGWGGYNEQFF.

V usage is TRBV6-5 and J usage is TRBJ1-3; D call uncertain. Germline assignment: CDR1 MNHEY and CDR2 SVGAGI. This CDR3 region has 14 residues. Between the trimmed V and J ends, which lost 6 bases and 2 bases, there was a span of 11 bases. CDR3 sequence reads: CASRARGTGNTIYF. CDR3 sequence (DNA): TGTGCCAGCAGAGCGCGGGGAACTGGAAACACCATATATTTT.